This T cell receptor (beta chain) was identified during a study of T cells in Graves' hyperthyroidism and ophthalmopathy. Findings and limits, study-wide: In simple terms, a model built on 13 V-J features told ophthalmopathy apart from stable hyperthyroidism. Researchers found most expanded thyroid clonotypes above 0.001 in blood as well.

Hyperthyroidism of Graves' type that showed no ophthalmopathy progression within 18 months was stable. For the diagnoses, clinical symptoms, serum thyroxine and TRAb, thyroid ultrasound and orbital computed tomography were used. For this clonotype: Its antigen remains unknown.

RNA transcripts served as the template for amplifying TCR beta CDR3 regions. Primed by the HTBI set, a first-round RT-PCR was run on the TCR CDR3. MiXCR was run by TCRdb on the multiplex PCR reads, yielding one entry per CDR3 protein. This sample carries nearly 750,000 distinct CDR3 sequences, 35% of them seen once, and the ten largest clones take around 31%. CDR3 length: 12 amino acids. The germline V gene has CDR1 ENHRY and CDR2 SYGVKD. V lost 6 bases, J lost 6 bases, and 12 bases lay in between. V gene TRBV10-3 combines with J gene TRBJ2-7; tentatively, D is TRBD1 (6 bases). The receptor was isolated from a woman in her 40s with Graves' hyperthyroidism. Input material: blood. The CDR3 spells CAIRTGESEQYF. CDR3 nucleotides: TGTGCCATCAGGACAGGAGAGTCCGAGCAGTACTTC.